The T cell receptor beta chain described here comes from a study of tumor and adjacent non-tumor tissue in lung cancer. The library came from three nested PCR rounds adapted from ARM-PCR protocols. TCRdb fed the multiplex PCR reads into MiXCR, producing one record per CDR3 protein. The sample carries 60,000 to 90,000 distinct CDR3 sequences, approximately 68% recorded once. For this clonotype: Here the CDR3 omits its conserved ending phenylalanine or tryptophan, so a read error is the likely source.

No cell sorting was done before RNA was extracted from the tissue. This non-tumor lung sample came from over 3 cm beyond the tumor edge. The specimen sequenced was distant non-tumor lung tissue. This receptor was obtained from a woman aged 45-65 years with non-small cell lung cancer.

CDR3: CSVRITVGTYEQYL. CDR3 nucleotides: TGCAGTGTCCGTATAACCGTGGGTACGTACGAGCAGTACTTA. The gene calls are TRBV20-1 and TRBJ2-7, with D unresolved. The germline CDR1 and CDR2 sequences are DFQATT and SNEGSKA (reference sequence). The CDR3 runs to 14 residues. Trimming took 7 bases from V and 4 from J, leaving 20 bases between them.